Sequencing of this T cell receptor beta chain was carried out in a study of Tregs in tolerant kidney transplant recipients. TCRdb's copy holds only in-frame clones and misses some; the assay was immunoSEQ multiplex PCR. The data show around 230,000 clones, 65% to 85% seen once. The CDR3 is made up of 17 amino acids. Trimming stripped 5 bases from V and 0 bases from J, with 17 bases between. Germline V gives CDR1 KGHSH, CDR2 LQKENI. Study conclusions and caveats: The small number of patients limits these findings pending further validation. Biological reproducibility was not directly addressed, but technical replication error appeared minimal. Activated donor B cell expansion appeared to reveal the most relevant donor-specific TCRbeta repertoire.

Unstimulated Tregs (CD4+CD25+CD127-) and CD4+CD25- non-Tregs were sorted from PBMCs. Regarding this clone: What it binds is unknown.

The sample taken for sequencing was CD4+ T cells from blood. The chain uses TRBV18 and TRBJ1-3, with a weak D call TRBD1 (6 bases). The receptor was isolated from a human donor in good health. The CDR3 DNA sequence: TGTGCCAGCTCATCACGCTTTGGACAGCTCTCTGGAAACACCATATATTTT. Translation gives CASSSRFGQLSGNTIYF. The complete variable domain, with remaining parts taken from reference TRBV18 and TRBJ1-3, reads NAGVMQNPRHLVRRRGQEARLRCSPMKGHSHVYWYRQLPEEGLKFMVYLQKENIIDESGMPKERFSAEFPKEGPSILRIQQVVRGDSAAYFCASSSRFGQLSGNTIYFGEGSWLTVV.